This T cell receptor beta chain was sequenced in a study of shared clonotypes between healthy human individuals. Study findings and constraints: Non-shared clonotypes had lower generation probabilities than those shared by all four donors. It was the few donors that limited the genetic and exposure-history diversity represented. Generally, estimated richness proved larger in naive subsets than it did in memory subsets.

This clone was recorded once. Its antigen is unknown. The repertoire was sequenced with immunoSEQ multiplex PCR; TCRdb's copy has only in-frame clones and lacks some. The sample includes about 2,100,000 clones, about 93% of them seen just once. The naive CD8 fraction comprised CD45RO-negative cells positively selected for CCR7 and excluded terminally differentiated effector memory CD45RA+ cells. Nashville, Tennessee was home to all donors, each a Caucasian adult. Germline loops: CDR1 MNHNS, CDR2 SASEGT. The junction had 4 bases not matched to a gene; V was cut back by 6 bases and J by 6 bases. The CDR3 length is 14 residues.

This rearrangement joins TRBV6-1 to TRBJ1-5, with 11 bases identical to TRBD1. This sequence originates from a man aged 18-30 years in good health. Some clones in this sample may be carry-over from other donors' samples. Sequencing was performed on naive CD8+ T cells from PBMCs. The CDR3 nucleotides read TGTGCCAGCAGAAGGACAGGGGGCGGTCAGCCCCAGCATTTT. It specifies CASRRTGGGQPQHF.